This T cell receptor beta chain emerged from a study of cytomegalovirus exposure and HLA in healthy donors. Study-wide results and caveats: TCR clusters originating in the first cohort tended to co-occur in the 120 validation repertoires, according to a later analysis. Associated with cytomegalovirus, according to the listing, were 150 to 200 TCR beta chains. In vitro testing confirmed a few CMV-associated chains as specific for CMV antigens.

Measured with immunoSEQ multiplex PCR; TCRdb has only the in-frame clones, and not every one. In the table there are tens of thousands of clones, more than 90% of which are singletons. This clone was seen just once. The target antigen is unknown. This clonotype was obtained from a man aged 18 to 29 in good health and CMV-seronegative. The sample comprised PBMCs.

The CDR3 DNA sequence: TGTGCCAGCAAAACGGACAGGGATTATTTTGGGAATGGCTACACCTTC. Translating it yields CASKTDRDYFGNGYTF. The rearrangement joins TRBV27 to TRBJ1-2; 8 nucleotides align to TRBD1. V lost 7 bases to trimming and J lost 6 bases; unmatched junction nucleotides: 16. The CDR3 is 16 amino acids. CDR1 MNHEY and CDR2 SMNVEV come from the germline V gene (reference sequence).